The 32 T cell receptor beta chains below come from one sample, sequenced in a study of T-cell memory formation after mild COVID-19 (dated by TCRdb to the early 2020s). Receptor amplification or capture employed 5' RACE. Sequencing used an Illumina NovaSeq 6000. Through fastp at Q25 and MiXCR, TCRdb rebuilt clones from the public reads, retaining in-frame beta chains. Under each unique CDR3 protein, matching rows form one entry showing the most common genes and DNA. In all, the sample holds around 110,000 distinct CDR3 sequences, and around 12% of those were seen once. Together, the top ten hold approximately 30% of the sample. Sequenced: PBMCs or a T cell subset sorted from them (not recorded which). These receptors came from an adult woman who had mild COVID-19 (a few samples of this study predate the infection). The sample titles of this study are shuffled in the database, so cell type and time point are left out; the donor was told from shared clones.

This clonotype was recorded a few times. The chain recombines TRBV24-1 with TRBJ2-3, with D perhaps matching TRBD1 (5 bases). The CDR3 runs 12 residues. Germline CDR1 reads KGHDR; CDR2 reads SFDVKD. The V and J ends lost 1 base and 14 bases respectively, with 12 bases between them. This chain's CDR3 is CATSDLGRARYF. CDR3 coding DNA: TGTGCCACCAGTGATTTAGGCAGGGCCCGGTATTTT.

The CDR3 loop is CASSASLRANEQFF. For the CDR3, the DNA is TGTGCCAGCAGTGCCTCCCTACGGGCCAATGAGCAGTTCTTC. The V and J genes are TRBV2 and TRBJ2-1; no definite D call. The germline V gene has CDR1 SNHLY and CDR2 FYNNEI. This CDR3 contains 14 residues. Trimming shortened V by 4 bases and J by 6 bases, and 13 bases separated the two germline ends.

Written as DNA, the CDR3 is TGTGCCAGCACTGGATTTAGGGGGGGGCTCTACGAGCAGTACTTC. Translated, it gives CASTGFRGGLYEQYF. V usage is TRBV6-5 and J usage is TRBJ2-7; tentatively, D is TRBD2 (7 bases). The ends were cut back, 7 bases at V and 3 bases at J, with 19 bases in the middle. CDR3 length equals 15 residues. Germline loops: CDR1 MNHEY, CDR2 SVGAGI.

This clonotype was picked up a small number of times. The chain couples TRBV6-1 to TRBJ2-6; D not resolved. The germline V gene has CDR1 MNHNS and CDR2 SASEGT. The CDR3 runs 16 residues. V lost 1 base and J lost 0, with 7 bases in between. CDR3 protein: CASSEDGASGANVLTF. Written as DNA, the CDR3 is TGTGCCAGCAGTGAAGACGGAGCCTCTGGGGCCAACGTCCTGACTTTC.

This chain links TRBV7-2 with TRBJ2-5, with D hard to call. Per the germline V gene, CDR1 is SGHTA and CDR2 is FQGNSA. The CDR3 totals 14 residues. V was cut by 2 bases and J by 1 base, with 8 bases left in between. CDR3 region: CASSLWFPQETQYF. The CDR3 DNA follows: TGTGCCAGCAGCTTATGGTTTCCCCAAGAGACCCAGTACTTC.

Ten or more counts support this clonotype. J is TRBJ2-1 and V is TRBV5-1; 7 nucleotides align to TRBD2. This CDR3 contains 16 residues. Trimming at V came to 0 bases and at J to 7 bases, leaving 10 bases not matched to a gene. The germline gives CDR1 SGHRS, CDR2 YFSETQ. CDR3 nucleotide sequence: TGCGCCAGCAGCTTGGCCAGGCTAGCGGAAGGTAATGAGCAGTTCTTC. Its translation: CASSLARLAEGNEQFF. The full variable domain, its missing parts supplied by reference TRBV5-1 and TRBJ2-1, is KAGVTQTPRYLIKTRGQQVTLSCSPISGHRSVSWYQQTPGQGLQFLFEYFSETQRNKGNFPGRFSGRQFSNSRSEMNVSTLELGDSALYLCASSLARLAEGNEQFFGPGTRLTVL.

This chain links TRBV5-6 with TRBJ2-7; D gene unclear. Germline V lookup: CDR1 SGHDT, CDR2 YYEEEE. V was cut by 0 bases and J by 1 base, with 8 bases left in between. The CDR3 has 14 residues. For the CDR3, the DNA is TGTGCCAGCAGCTTGGCCGGTCTATCCTACGAGCAGTACTTC. Protein product: CASSLAGLSYEQYF.

This clonotype came up a few times. The J gene is TRBJ1-2, the V gene TRBV7-9; D ambiguous. The CDR3 runs 13 residues. Trimming took off 7 bases at V and 8 bases at J, with 17 bases between the two ends. Germline-derived CDR1 and CDR2 are SEHNR and FQNEAQ (reference sequence). The CDR3 DNA follows: TGTGCCAGCATCGGTTCCGGGTTACGAGGCTACACCTTC. The encoded protein is CASIGSGLRGYTF.

This clonotype was seen at least ten times. The rearrangement links TRBV11-2 to TRBJ2-3; D gene uncertain. Germline CDR1 SGHAT, CDR2 FQNNGV. V was cut by 1 base and J by 0 bases, with 8 bases left in between. The CDR3 extends over 15 amino acids. The CDR3 coding sequence is TGTGCCAGCAGCTTAGTTTGGTCAAGCACAGATACGCAGTATTTT. Translation: CASSLVWSSTDTQYF.

The V and J genes are TRBV6-1 and TRBJ1-4; D unclear. The CDR3 has 14 residues. CDR1 and CDR2 (germline): MNHNS, SASEGT. Trimming shortened V by 8 bases and J by 8 bases, and 18 bases separated the two germline ends. This CDR3 is CASGASPNPEKLFF. CDR3 nucleotides: TGTGCCAGCGGAGCTTCCCCTAATCCCGAAAAACTGTTTTTT.

This clonotype was counted a few times. The genes are TRBV12-3 or TRBV12-4 and TRBJ2-3; a possible D gene is TRBD2 (5 bases). The CDR3 has 13 residues. Between the trimmed V and J ends, which lost 8 bases and 0 bases, there was a span of 9 bases. The CDR3, as DNA: TGTGCCAGCGCATGGACTAGCACAGATACGCAGTATTTT. It is translated as CASAWTSTDTQYF.

This clonotype was recorded a few times. The CDR3 sequence: CATSRGTGWEQYF. CDR3 bases: TGTGCCACCAGCAGAGGTACAGGGTGGGAGCAGTACTTC. The genes are TRBV15 and TRBJ2-7; possible D gene TRBD1, 6 bases. In germline, CDR1 is LNHNV, CDR2 YYDKDF (reference sequence). CDR3 length: 13 amino acids. Trimming took 1 base from V and 7 from J, leaving 11 bases between them. The full variable domain, in which reference TRBV15 and TRBJ2-7 provide the parts outside the CDR3, is DAMVIQNPRYQVTQFGKPVTLSCSQTLNHNVMYWYQQKSSQAPKLLFHYYDKDFNNEADTPDNFQSRRPNTSFCFLDIRSPGLGDTAMYLCATSRGTGWEQYFGPGTRLTVT.

The genes are TRBV11-2 and TRBJ2-1; TRBD2 might be the D (6 bases). The V end lost 6 bases, the J end lost 1 base, and 16 bases lay between the germline ends. Germline V gives CDR1 SGHAT, CDR2 FQNNGV. The CDR3 is made up of 16 amino acids. The CDR3 region is CASSPLRGGSYNEQFF. CDR3 DNA sequence: TGTGCCAGCAGTCCCCTGCGGGGTGGTTCCTACAATGAGCAGTTCTTC.

Only a few counts were recorded for this clonotype. The rearrangement joins TRBV29-1 to TRBJ1-2; maybe TRBD1 (5 bases). The CDR3 sequence is 16 residues long. Germline V lookup: CDR1 SQVTM, CDR2 ANQGSEA. The V end was cut by 0 bases, the J end by 4 bases, with 18 bases between. The CDR3 region is CSVEDLGRDPLYGYTF. The CDR3 DNA reads TGCAGCGTTGAAGATCTTGGCAGGGATCCCCTCTATGGCTACACCTTC.

This chain joins TRBV24-1 and TRBJ1-2, with TRBD1 as a possible D gene (5 bases). CDR3 length equals 17 residues. Germline assignment: CDR1 KGHDR and CDR2 SFDVKD. The V end lost 1 base, the J end lost 1 base, and 15 bases lay between the germline ends. CDR3 residues: CATSDFNFFQGNYGYTF. For the CDR3, the DNA is TGTGCCACCAGTGATTTCAATTTTTTTCAGGGTAACTATGGCTACACCTTC.

The chain recombines TRBV30 with TRBJ2-3, with D perhaps TRBD2 (5 bases). V shed 5 bases and J shed 5 bases, with 8 bases lying between them. The CDR3 loop spans 11 amino acids. Germline-derived CDR1 and CDR2 are GTSNPN and SVGIG (reference sequence). In DNA, the CDR3 is TGTGCCTGGCGGGATGTAGATACGCAGTATTTT. As protein: CAWRDVDTQYF.

The V gene is TRBV4-3, the J gene TRBJ1-6; D unclear. Trimming pared 0 bases from V and 6 bases from J, leaving 9 bases between. This CDR3 contains 15 residues. Germline values: CDR1 LGHNA, CDR2 YSLEER. The CDR3 DNA follows: TGCGCCAGCAGCCAAGATGGGGAGGGTAATTCACCCCTCCACTTT. It is translated as CASSQDGEGNSPLHF.

In this sample, this clonotype turned up many times. V gene TRBV7-9 combines with J gene TRBJ2-4; D may be TRBD2 (6 bases). Between the trimmed V and J ends, which lost 8 bases and 8 bases, there was a span of 28 bases. Germline values: CDR1 SEHNR, CDR2 FQNEAQ (reference sequence). The CDR3 is 17 residues long. CDR3 coding DNA: TGTGCCAGCTCGCGGAGCGGAGGGCCCGACGTTGTGGACATTCAGTACTTC. Residues: CASSRSGGPDVVDIQYF.

The J gene is TRBJ2-7, the V gene TRBV4-1; TRBD2 aligns across 10 bases. The CDR3 has 14 residues. Germline V CDR1 and CDR2: MGHRA, YSYEKL. The V segment lost 1 base and the J segment 10 bases; nucleotides outside the gene matches: 7. The CDR3 nucleotides are TGCGCCAGCAGCCAAGCGGACAGCGGGAGGGCCCAGTACTTC. Its translation: CASSQADSGRAQYF.

J is TRBJ2-3 and V is TRBV20-1; 8 bases are shared with TRBD1. The germline V gene encodes CDR1 DFQATT and CDR2 SNEGSKA (reference sequence). This CDR3 is 15 amino acids long. V dropped 0 bases and J dropped 6; count of bases not matched to a gene: 8. CDR3 in amino acids: CSARETGTGVDTQYF. CDR3 coding DNA: TGCAGTGCTAGAGAAACCGGGACAGGTGTCGATACGCAGTATTTT.

This clonotype was counted only a few times. The CDR3 nucleotides read TGCAGTGCTCTCTCGGGACAAAACTCCTACGAGCAGTACTTC. Encoded protein: CSALSGQNSYEQYF. The chain recombines TRBV20-1 with TRBJ2-7, with D possibly TRBD1 on 6 matching bases. This CDR3 region has 14 residues. Germline CDR1 is DFQATT and CDR2 is SNEGSKA (reference sequence). Trimming took off 5 bases at V and 0 bases at J, with 14 bases between the two ends.

The V and J genes are TRBV5-1 and TRBJ2-1; either TRBD1 or TRBD2 may supply D (5 bases each). This CDR3 is 17 amino acids long. Germline V gene data show CDR1 as SGHRS and CDR2 as YFSETQ. The V and J ends lost 0 bases and 4 bases respectively, with 17 bases between them. The CDR3 bases are TGCGCCAGCAGCTTGGCGGGGTTGAGGGGTGCATACAATGAGCAGTTCTTC. Amino acid sequence: CASSLAGLRGAYNEQFF. The entire variable domain, with the rest obtained from reference TRBV5-1 and TRBJ2-1, is as follows: KAGVTQTPRYLIKTRGQQVTLSCSPISGHRSVSWYQQTPGQGLQFLFEYFSETQRNKGNFPGRFSGRQFSNSRSEMNVSTLELGDSALYLCASSLAGLRGAYNEQFFGPGTRLTVL.

This sequence joins TRBV9 and TRBJ2-1; 7 nucleotides line up with TRBD1. CDR3 length: 16 residues. Germline V gene data show CDR1 as SGDLS and CDR2 as YYNGEE. V gave up 2 bases and J gave up 0 bases; unmatched junction bases: 5. CDR3 nucleotide sequence: TGTGCCAGCAGCGTTTCCGCAGGGGGCTCCTACAATGAGCAGTTCTTC. Its translation is CASSVSAGGSYNEQFF.

V is TRBV7-2 and J is TRBJ2-1; TRBD1 matches at 7 bases. The CDR3 runs 14 residues. Germline values: CDR1 SGHTA, CDR2 FQGNSA. The trim removed 6 bases at V and 9 bases at J, leaving 11 bases unmatched. The CDR3 DNA reads as TGTGCCAGCAGGCTCGCCAGGGGGTCCAGTGAGCAGTTCTTC. This sequence encodes CASRLARGSSEQFF.

The rearrangement joins TRBV7-6 to TRBJ2-7; TRBD2 matches at 7 bases. CDR1 SGHVS and CDR2 FNYEAQ come from the germline V gene. The CDR3 length is 17 residues. J was trimmed by 5 bases and V by 3 bases; bases with no gene match: 16. The CDR3 sequence is CASSLESGGILIHEQYF. As DNA, the CDR3 is TGTGCCAGCAGCTTGGAGTCGGGGGGAATTCTAATCCACGAGCAGTACTTC. Using reference TRBV7-6 and TRBJ2-7 for the parts outside the CDR3, the full variable domain is GAGVSQSPRYKVTKRGQDVALRCDPISGHVSLYWYRQALGQGPEFLTYFNYEAQQDKSGLPNDRFSAERPEGSISTLTIQRTEQRDSAMYRCASSLESGGILIHEQYFGPGTRLTVT.

This clonotype has more than one count but fewer than ten. The chain has TRBV20-1 and TRBJ2-1; 9 bases align to TRBD2. Looked up from germline, CDR1 is DFQATT and CDR2 is SNEGSKA (reference sequence). V gave up 5 bases and J gave up 3 bases; unmatched junction bases: 5. The CDR3 runs 14 residues. Here the CDR3 reads CSAPSGVSYNEQFF. The CDR3 coding sequence is TGCAGTGCTCCTAGCGGGGTTAGCTACAATGAGCAGTTCTTC.

This sequence joins TRBV30 and TRBJ2-2, with D perhaps given as TRBD1 or TRBD2 (7 bases each). The CDR3 spans 15 residues. The germline gives CDR1 GTSNPN, CDR2 SVGIG (reference sequence). Trimming took 4 bases from V and 5 from J, leaving 17 bases between them. The CDR3 sequence: CAWTPGGGGTGELFF. In DNA form, the CDR3 reads TGTGCCTGGACCCCAGGGGGGGGCGGAACCGGGGAGCTGTTTTTT. Full variable domain (remainder filled in from reference TRBV30 and TRBJ2-2): SQTIHQWPATLVQPVGSPLSLECTVEGTSNPNLYWYRQAAGRGLQLLFYSVGIGQISSEVPQNLSASRPQDRQFILSSKKLLLSDSGFYLCAWTPGGGGTGELFFGEGSRLTVL.

The chain carries TRBV6-2 or TRBV6-3 and TRBJ2-5, with D tentatively TRBD2 (5 bases). V was pared by 4 bases and J by 5 bases, with 14 bases between. The CDR3 is 14 residues long. Germline V gene sequence: CDR1 MNHEY, CDR2 SVGEGT. The CDR3 spells CASSSGLRAETQYF. CDR3 DNA sequence: TGTGCCAGCAGTTCTGGACTCAGAGCGGAGACCCAGTACTTC.

This clonotype has more than one count but fewer than ten. J is TRBJ2-2 and V is TRBV7-2; maybe TRBD1 (5 bases). V gave up 11 bases and J gave up 2 bases, with 12 bases separating them. The CDR3 runs to 13 residues. The germline V gene has CDR1 SGHTA and CDR2 FQGNSA. In DNA form, the CDR3 reads TGTGCCCTTCCCAGGGTTAACACCGGGGAGCTGTTTTTT. It specifies CALPRVNTGELFF.

This clonotype was detected ten times or more. The rearrangement joins TRBV12-3 or TRBV12-4 to TRBJ2-3, with 11 bases identical to TRBD2. V shed 4 bases and J 6 bases; nucleotides not matched to a gene: 6. The CDR3 runs 15 residues. The CDR3: CASSSSGGLLDTQYF. The DNA for the CDR3 is TGTGCCAGCAGTTCTAGCGGGGGGCTGCTGGATACGCAGTATTTT.

This chain uses TRBV14 with TRBJ1-4; 8 nucleotides line up with TRBD1. The germline V gene encodes CDR1 SGHDN and CDR2 FVKESK. J gave up 5 bases and V 5 bases, and 7 bases lay outside the gene matches. This CDR3 comprises 15 residues. This chain's CDR3 is CASSSINRGNEKLFF. The CDR3 DNA reads TGTGCCAGCAGCTCAATTAACAGGGGGAATGAAAAACTGTTTTTT.

This clonotype was observed a few times. V gene TRBV7-3 combines with J gene TRBJ2-3, with TRBD2 matching 15 bases. Germline-derived CDR1 and CDR2 are SGHTA and FQGTGA. The CDR3 has 16 residues. The ends lost 5 bases at V and 6 bases at J; junction bases unmatched: 6. The CDR3 loop is CASSTGLAGGWDTQYF. DNA of the CDR3: TGTGCCAGCAGCACCGGACTAGCGGGAGGGTGGGATACGCAGTATTTT.